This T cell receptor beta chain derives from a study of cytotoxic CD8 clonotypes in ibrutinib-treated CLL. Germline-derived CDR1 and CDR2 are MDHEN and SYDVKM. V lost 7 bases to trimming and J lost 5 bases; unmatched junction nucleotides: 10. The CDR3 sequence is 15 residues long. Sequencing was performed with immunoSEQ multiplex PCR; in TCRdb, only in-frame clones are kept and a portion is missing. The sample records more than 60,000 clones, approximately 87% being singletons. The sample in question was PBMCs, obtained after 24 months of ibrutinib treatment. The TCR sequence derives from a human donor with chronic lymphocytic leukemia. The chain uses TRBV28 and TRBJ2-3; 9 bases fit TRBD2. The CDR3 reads CASTSRGRAGDTQYF. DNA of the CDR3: TGTGCCAGCACTTCTCGCGGGAGGGCGGGAGATACGCAGTATTTT. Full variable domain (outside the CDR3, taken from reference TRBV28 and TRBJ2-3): DVKVTQSSRYLVKRTGEKVFLECVQDMDHENMFWYRQDPGLGLRLIYFSYDVKMKEKGDIPEGYSVSREKKERFSLILESASTNQTSMYLCASTSRGRAGDTQYFGPGTRLTVL.